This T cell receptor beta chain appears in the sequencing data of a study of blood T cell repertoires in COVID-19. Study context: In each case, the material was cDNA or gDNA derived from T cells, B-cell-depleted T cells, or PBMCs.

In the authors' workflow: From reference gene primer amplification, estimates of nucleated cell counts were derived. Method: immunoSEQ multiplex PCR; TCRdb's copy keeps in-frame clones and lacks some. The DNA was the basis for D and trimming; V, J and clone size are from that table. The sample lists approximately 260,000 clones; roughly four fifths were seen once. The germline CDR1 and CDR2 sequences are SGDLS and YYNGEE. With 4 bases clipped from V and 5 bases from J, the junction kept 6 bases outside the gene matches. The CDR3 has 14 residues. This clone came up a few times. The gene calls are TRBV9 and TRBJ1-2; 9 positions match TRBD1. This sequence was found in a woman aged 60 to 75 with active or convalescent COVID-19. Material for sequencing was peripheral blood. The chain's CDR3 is CASSTGQGLYGYTF. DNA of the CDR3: TGTGCCAGCAGCACCGGACAGGGGCTTTATGGCTACACCTTC.